These 20 T cell receptor beta chains were sequenced from one sample in a study of CD8 T cells in ankylosing spondylitis listed by TCRdb under 2017. Overall results and qualifications from the work: A TCR beta motif of about 8 highly homologous amino acid variants appeared characteristic of blood from ankylosing spondylitis patients.

These receptors have no known antigen. The receptor library was made with 5' RACE. Sequencing used an Illumina HiSeq 2500. TCRdb trimmed the raw reads at Q25, called clones with MiXCR and kept productive beta chains. Every CDR3 protein is listed once, alongside the most common genes and DNA of its rows. Here the sample has around 130,000 distinct CDR3 sequences; about 15% occur a single time. Roughly a third of the sample lies in the top ten. Sequenced material: blood, either unsorted or a sorted T cell fraction (not recorded which). All receptors come from a male donor with ankylosing spondylitis.

A word on this clonotype: Its ends do not fully match the called genes, so a read error is possible. The rearrangement links TRBV4-3 to TRBJ2-3, with D tentatively TRBD2 (6 bases). CDR1 is LGHNA and CDR2 is YSLEER in the germline V gene. The CDR3 is made up of 18 amino acids. In DNA form, the CDR3 reads TGCGTCAGCAGCCAAGATAGTGTTAACGGGGGAATTACAGATACGCAGTATTTT. Translated, it gives CVSSQDSVNGGITDTQYF.

This clonotype was seen only a few times. The chain has TRBV5-6 and TRBJ2-1; TRBD2 might be the D (6 bases). This CDR3 has 17 amino acids. Trimming cost V 2 bases and J 5 bases, with 20 bases left between them. Germline V gene sequence: CDR1 SGHDT, CDR2 YYEEEE. CDR3 amino acids: CASSFSMTGGIDNEQFF. In DNA form, the CDR3 reads TGTGCCAGCAGCTTCTCAATGACCGGGGGTATCGACAATGAGCAGTTCTTC.

The V gene is TRBV2, the J gene TRBJ1-1; D not certain. V lost 5 bases, J lost 6 bases, and 28 bases lay in between. The CDR3 runs 18 residues. From germline, CDR1 is SNHLY and CDR2 FYNNEI. CDR3 sequence (DNA): TGTGCCAGCAGTTTAGCAGGCCCCCTTCGTTTAAATGGCGCTGAAGCTTTCTTT. This sequence encodes CASSLAGPLRLNGAEAFF. The whole variable domain, remainder taken from reference TRBV2 and TRBJ1-1, is EPEVTQTPSHQVTQMGQEVILRCVPISNHLYFYWYRQILGQKVEFLVSFYNNEISEKSEIFDDQFSVERPDGSNFTLKIRSTKLEDSAMYFCASSLAGPLRLNGAEAFFGQGTRLTVV.

This clonotype has more than one count but fewer than ten. The chain carries TRBV6-2 or TRBV6-3 and TRBJ2-1; a weak D match, TRBD2 (7 bases). Germline CDR1 reads MNHEY; CDR2 reads SVGEGT. The CDR3 is 13 residues long. Trimming took 4 bases from V and 6 from J, leaving 10 bases between them. This chain's CDR3 is CASSWGGRNEQFF. The CDR3 DNA reads TGTGCCAGCAGTTGGGGGGGCCGCAATGAGCAGTTCTTC.

This chain connects TRBV29-1 to TRBJ2-7; 8 nucleotides match TRBD2. CDR3 length: 13 residues. V was clipped by 7 bases and J by 4 bases; unmatched bases: 9. Germline assignment: CDR1 SQVTM and CDR2 ANQGSEA. CDR3 in DNA: TGCAGCGCCCTAGCGGGTGTGCCTTACGAGCAGTACTTC. Translating it yields CSALAGVPYEQYF.

The chain combines TRBV10-3 with TRBJ2-1, with D possibly matching TRBD1 (6 bases). Germline V gives CDR1 ENHRY, CDR2 SYGVKD. This CDR3 has 11 residues. Trimming stripped 4 bases from V and 9 bases from J, with 7 bases between. The CDR3 spells CAISVGAEQFF. In DNA, the CDR3 is TGTGCCATCAGTGTGGGGGCTGAGCAGTTCTTC.

This clonotype has a handful of counts. J is TRBJ2-1 and V is TRBV9; 11 bases align to TRBD2. Germline-derived CDR1 and CDR2 are SGDLS and YYNGEE. The CDR3 length is 17 residues. V lost 3 bases and J lost 0; bases outside the gene matches: 5. This chain's CDR3 is CASSGGLAGTSYNEQFF. CDR3 nucleotides: TGTGCCAGCAGCGGCGGACTAGCGGGTACCTCCTACAATGAGCAGTTCTTC.

This clonotype was seen a handful of times. This sequence joins TRBV27 and TRBJ1-1; D might be TRBD1 (5 bases). The CDR3 length is 14 residues. V gave up 7 bases and J gave up 6 bases, with 18 bases separating them. CDR1 MNHEY and CDR2 SMNVEV come from the germline V gene (reference sequence). Here the CDR3 reads CASNDPRGRAEAFF. The CDR3 DNA follows: TGTGCCAGCAACGACCCGAGGGGTAGGGCTGAAGCTTTCTTT.

The chain links TRBV6-5 to TRBJ2-5; TRBD2 matches 7 bases. The germline CDR1 and CDR2 sequences are MNHEY and SVGAGI. V shed 0 bases, J shed 3 bases, and the junction held 13 bases outside the gene matches. CDR3 length equals 18 residues. The CDR3 spells CASSYSFGQASGKETQYF. CDR3 DNA: TGTGCCAGCAGTTACTCGTTCGGTCAGGCTAGCGGAAAAGAGACCCAGTACTTC.

In this sample, this clonotype turned up a few times. The CDR3 coding sequence is TGCGCCAGCAGCTTGGCCCCCCCTACAGTAGGCGGTCAGCCCCAGCATTTT. Protein sequence: CASSLAPPTVGGQPQHF. V usage is TRBV5-1 and J usage is TRBJ1-5; unclear D gene. Germline V gene data show CDR1 as SGHRS and CDR2 as YFSETQ. This CDR3 contains 17 residues. Trimming pared 0 bases from V and 6 bases from J, leaving 19 bases between.

This clonotype was counted only a few times. V usage is TRBV4-2 and J usage is TRBJ2-7; D remains ambiguous. Germline-derived CDR1 and CDR2 are LGHNA and YNFKEQ. CDR3 length equals 16 residues. V dropped 0 bases and J dropped 2 bases, with 14 bases sitting between them. The CDR3 DNA sequence: TGTGCCAGCAGCCAAGATCCCGGGTTTCAAACCTACGAGCAGTACTTC. It specifies CASSQDPGFQTYEQYF.

This chain joins TRBV9 and TRBJ2-1; D ambiguous. CDR3 length equals 15 residues. The V and J ends lost 4 bases and 1 base respectively, with 12 bases between them. CDR1 and CDR2 from the germline V gene are SGDLS and YYNGEE. The CDR3 DNA reads TGTGCCAGCAGCTTAGCCCCGGTGTCCTACAATGAGCAGTTCTTC. It translates to CASSLAPVSYNEQFF.

This clonotype appeared a few times. Germline and junction disagree at one end, which may indicate a read error. The V call is TRBV12-3 or TRBV12-4, the J call TRBJ2-1, with 7 bases matching TRBD1. This CDR3 region has 12 residues. In DNA form, the CDR3 reads TGTGCCAGCAGTTTAGCCGGGACAGATGGTGACTTC. Translated: CASSLAGTDGDF.

The V call is TRBV27, the J call TRBJ2-2, with 7 bases fitting TRBD1. The CDR3 extends over 15 amino acids. Trimming took 5 bases from V and 0 from J; bases not matched to a gene: 3. From germline, CDR1 is MNHEY and CDR2 SMNVEV (reference sequence). The CDR3 DNA reads TGTGCCAGCAGTAGGGACAGCCCGAACACCGGGGAGCTGTTTTTT. Its translation is CASSRDSPNTGELFF.

The chain joins TRBV28 to TRBJ2-7, with D uncertain. V lost 3 bases, J lost 4 bases, and 10 bases lay in between. Germline CDR1 MDHEN, CDR2 SYDVKM. CDR3 length: 13 amino acids. CDR3 sequence reads: CASSFGRLYEQYF. The CDR3 DNA reads as TGTGCCAGCAGTTTTGGCAGGCTGTACGAGCAGTACTTC.

Regarding this clonotype: At one of its ends the junction is not consistent with the germline gene, which may arise from a read error. This rearrangement joins TRBV12-3 or TRBV12-4 to TRBJ2-3; 11 nucleotides align to TRBD2. This CDR3 is built from 16 residues. CDR3 sequence: CASSSGTSGVTDAQYF. CDR3 coding DNA: TGTGCCAGCAGTTCAGGGACTAGCGGAGTCACAGATGCGCAGTATTTT.

V usage is TRBV27 and J usage is TRBJ2-2; D is perhaps TRBD2 (5 bases). Between the trimmed V and J ends, which lost 6 bases and 5 bases, there was a span of 13 bases. The CDR3 is made up of 14 amino acids. Per the germline V gene, CDR1 is MNHEY and CDR2 is SMNVEV (reference sequence). The CDR3 DNA follows: TGTGCCAGCAGCACCCGAGGGTTTACCGGGGAGCTGTTTTTT. Protein sequence: CASSTRGFTGELFF.

The chain uses TRBV12-3 or TRBV12-4 and TRBJ2-1, with 7 bases lining up with TRBD2. The CDR3 has 14 amino acids. The V segment lost 3 bases and the J segment 3 bases; nucleotides outside the gene matches: 2. CDR3 loop: CASSLGGYYNEQFF. CDR3 nucleotide sequence: TGTGCCAGCAGTTTGGGGGGGTACTACAATGAGCAGTTCTTC.

This clonotype was seen many times. This chain joins TRBV5-1 and TRBJ2-7; the D is unclear. Per the germline V gene, CDR1 is SGHRS and CDR2 is YFSETQ. The V and J ends lost 0 bases and 2 bases respectively, with 9 bases between them. The CDR3 has 14 amino acids. The CDR3 coding sequence is TGCGCCAGCAGCTTGGCCTCGCGACCCTACGAGCAGTACTTC. Translation: CASSLASRPYEQYF.

In its sample, this clonotype was seen a few times. The V gene is TRBV27, the J gene TRBJ2-1; the match to TRBD2 covers 9 bases. Losses at the gene ends were 7 bases for V and 3 bases for J; bases not matched to a gene: 22. Per the germline V gene, CDR1 is MNHEY and CDR2 is SMNVEV (reference sequence). This CDR3 is 20 amino acids long. The DNA of the CDR3 is TGTGCCAGCACCCAAATGACTAGCGGATCTTTTTTACTTTTCTACAATGAGCAGTTCTTC. It is translated as CASTQMTSGSFLLFYNEQFF.